This TCR beta chain was recovered during a study of T-cell reconstitution after alpha-beta-depleted transplantation in children. The CDR3 length is 10 residues. Trimming left V 10 bases short and J 5 bases short, with 8 bases between. Looked up from germline, CDR1 is LGHDT and CDR2 is YNNKEL (reference sequence). With respect to this clonotype: Its antigen remains unidentified.

Overall study results and limits: TCRbeta diversity was high at day 60 in some patients (a result of surviving recipient T cells and thymic progenitors). T cells produced anew were the main source of T-cell counts and diversity one year after transplant. In patients about two months after transplant, alpha-beta T cells reportedly arose from several hundred expanded graft clones.

Unique molecular identifiers were incorporated into the prepared TCRbeta library. TCRdb ran MiXCR on the PCR reads and lists one entry per CDR3 protein. The sample consists of hundreds of thousands of distinct CDR3 sequences, around 12% of them appearing once. The material was PBMCs, obtained before TCRalphabeta/CD19-depleted stem cell transplant. V is TRBV3-1 and J is TRBJ2-5; D remains ambiguous. This clonotype originated in a girl aged 2 to 9 with congenital amegakaryocytic thrombocytopenia, due to receive a stem cell transplant. CDR3 in amino acids: CATLGETQYF. Here the CDR3 DNA reads TGTGCCACCCTGGGGGAGACCCAGTACTTC.